These T cell receptor beta chains were read from a single sample in a study of cytomegalovirus exposure and HLA in healthy donors. Assay: immunoSEQ multiplex PCR; the TCRdb copy retains only in-frame clones and omits some. The sample holds roughly 150,000 clones; about 90% are singletons and the top ten take 10%. Sample: PBMCs. These receptors all come from a woman aged 18 to 35 in good health and CMV-seropositive. Each CDR3 is given without its conserved first and last residue. D genes are given only for firm matches. Size values are once, few and many counts, or a class for expanded clones, and some rows have none.

TRBV5-1,.,TRBJ1-2,.,ASSSGDGYT
TRBV2,.,TRBJ2-2,TRBD2,ASSVLAAYTGELF
TRBV4-3,once,TRBJ2-1,.,ASSQEGPYNEQF
TRBV5-1,.,TRBJ2-3,.,ASSGRYSTTGADTQY
TRBV27,once,TRBJ2-6,.,ASRAGLSGANVLT
TRBV25-1,.,TRBJ2-2,.,ASSDSNWNTGELF
TRBV18,.,TRBJ1-3,TRBD1,ASSPPGTGVSGNTIY
TRBV27,once,TRBJ2-3,TRBD2,ASSLSSGISDTQY
TRBV5-6,.,TRBJ2-1,.,ASSLASSSYNEQF
TRBV5-1,.,TRBJ2-2,TRBD2,ASSLPKRDPNTGELF
TRBV7-3,.,TRBJ2-3,.,ASSPITGNTQY
TRBV10-3,.,TRBJ2-1,TRBD1,AITATGKNNEQF
TRBV10-3,.,TRBJ2-1,TRBD2,AISPGLAGGKSHGEQF
TRBV19,.,TRBJ2-2,TRBD1,ASSNRGLRELF
TRBV9,.,TRBJ2-1,TRBD2,ASSVGSGSTNEQF
TRBV7-6,.,TRBJ2-2,.,ASSLVAIKNTGELF
TRBV6-1,.,TRBJ2-5,TRBD2,ASSPGLAGGGTQY
TRBV4-3,.,TRBJ2-1,TRBD2,ASSQDGLAGVSYNEQF
TRBV15,.,TRBJ2-2,.,ATSRVSGPGELF
TRBV9,.,TRBJ1-2,.,ASSAGVGGYT
TRBV28,.,TRBJ2-7,TRBD2,ATLAGVEDEQY
TRBV30,.,TRBJ2-1,TRBD2,AWSPTGTSGSDEQF
TRBV2,.,TRBJ2-1,TRBD2,ASSYSGNRKGEQF
TRBV1,.,TRBJ2-3,.,TSSLEDSRTTDTQY
TRBV19,.,TRBJ1-2,.,ASSETASELRGYT
TRBV30,.,TRBJ2-7,TRBD2,AWNRAGGGYEQY
TRBV29-1,few,TRBJ2-3,.,SVRGVPSRGFGTDTQY
TRBV19,.,TRBJ1-5,.,ASSIESWNQPQH
TRBV5-1,.,TRBJ2-1,TRBD2,ASSLIVGGPGGEQF
TRBV7-8,.,TRBJ1-5,.,ASSLAGRNIISNQPQH
TRBV25-1,.,TRBJ2-2,.,ASSWAGTGELF
TRBV10-3,.,TRBJ2-2,.,AISDAGSPGELF
TRBV30,.,TRBJ1-5,.,AWSATGEPQH
TRBV5-1,few,TRBJ2-2,TRBD2,ASSLGGSDTGELF
TRBV28,.,TRBJ2-7,TRBD1,ASRLRDRATYEQY
TRBV27,.,TRBJ2-1,.,ASSLSGAPYNEQF
TRBV5-1,.,TRBJ2-2,TRBD2,ASSLDALAGTGELF
TRBV5-4,.,TRBJ2-2,.,ASSFFSLRTGELF
TRBV7-8,.,TRBJ2-1,.,ASSLARGRNNEQF
TRBV27,.,TRBJ2-7,TRBD1,ASSITGTGYEQY
TRBV7-6,.,TRBJ2-2,.,ASSLVGRGNTGELF
TRBV5-6,.,TRBJ2-7,TRBD1,ASSRDRVYEQY
TRBV6-1,.,TRBJ1-2,TRBD1,ASSEVTGGGGGYT
TRBV7-9,.,TRBJ2-7,TRBD2,ASSLPLLAGGPNFYEQY
TRBV6-6,once,TRBJ2-7,.,ASSWRLEQY
TRBV2,.,TRBJ2-1,TRBD2,ASTTSGRNEQF
TRBV9,.,TRBJ2-1,TRBD2,ASSTLAGGHNEQF
TRBV10-3,once,TRBJ1-2,TRBD1,AISERTGALYGYT
TRBV6-6,.,TRBJ2-1,.,ASTWDSVAF
TRBV19,.,TRBJ1-2,.,ASSMSSRQVYFYGYT
TRBV30,.,TRBJ2-5,.,AWETGAMGETQY
TRBV13,.,TRBJ2-7,TRBD1,ASSSLTDRLHEQY
TRBV6-5,.,TRBJ1-1,TRBD1,ASSYIQGAVAF
TRBV19,.,TRBJ2-5,TRBD2,ASSIRVSGRTETQY
TRBV5-5,.,TRBJ2-7,.,ASSLGGLSSYEQY
TRBV5-4,once,TRBJ2-4,TRBD2,ASSLGFEGGRGIQY